The clone carrying this T cell receptor beta chain has at least ten counts. Trimming stripped 2 bases from V and 6 bases from J, with 2 bases between. Germline lookup yields CDR1 LGHNA and CDR2 YNFKEQ. The CDR3 sequence is 11 residues long. This sample was taken from a study of T cells in Graves' hyperthyroidism and ophthalmopathy. TCR beta CDR3 region amplification was performed from RNA transcripts. Using the HTBI primer set, a first-round RT-PCR was run on the TCR CDR3. TCRdb itself ran the multiplex PCR reads through MiXCR, one entry per CDR3 protein. The sample includes around 190,000 distinct CDR3 sequences, more than 15% of them seen just once. Diagnoses rested on clinical symptoms, serum thyroxine and TRAb, thyroid ultrasound and orbital computed tomography.

Source material: blood. The chain is built from TRBV4-2 and TRBJ2-1; no firm D call. The clonotype comes from a woman aged 50 to 60 with Graves' hyperthyroidism. DNA for the CDR3: TGTGCCAGCAGCCAAATCAATGAGCAGTTCTTC. This sequence encodes CASSQINEQFF.